The next 4 T cell receptor beta chains were all read from a single sample in a study of T-cell memory formation after mild COVID-19. TCRdb reprocessed the 5' RACE reads via MiXCR and lists one record per CDR3 protein. The data hold about 150,000 distinct CDR3 sequences, with 25% to 40% observed a single time. The specimen sequenced was PBMCs or a T cell subset sorted from them (not recorded which). The source of these receptors is an adult woman who had mild COVID-19 (a few samples of this study predate the infection). Cell type and time point are not known.

This clonotype has a handful of counts. The chain has TRBV5-1 and TRBJ1-1, with D possibly matching TRBD1 (5 bases). Germline V lookup: CDR1 SGHRS, CDR2 YFSETQ. V shed 3 bases and J shed 4 bases, with 13 bases lying between them. The CDR3 is 14 residues long. The DNA of the CDR3 is TGCGCCAGCAGCTCAGGCGGGGCAGGCACTGAAGCTTTCTTT. It specifies CASSSGGAGTEAFF.

This chain joins TRBV12-3 or TRBV12-4 and TRBJ2-1; D call uncertain. Trimming stripped 3 bases from V and 0 bases from J, with 9 bases between. The length of the CDR3 is 15 residues. The CDR3 spells CASSLEKSSYNEQFF. In DNA form, the CDR3 reads TGTGCCAGCAGTTTGGAGAAAAGCTCCTACAATGAGCAGTTCTTC.

V usage is TRBV19 and J usage is TRBJ2-5, with 9 bases lining up with TRBD2. Germline lookup yields CDR1 LNHDA and CDR2 SQIVND (reference sequence). The CDR3 extends over 16 amino acids. V dropped 3 bases and J dropped 4; count of bases not matched to a gene: 9. Here the CDR3 reads CASSIRVSGSGETQYF. CDR3 coding DNA: TGTGCCAGTAGTATTCGGGTTAGCGGGAGTGGAGAGACCCAGTACTTC.

V and J are TRBV5-1 and TRBJ2-1, with 12 positions matching TRBD2. The CDR3 extends over 15 amino acids. Looked up from germline, CDR1 is SGHRS and CDR2 is YFSETQ. Unmatched junction bases numbered 2, after V lost 3 bases and J lost 4 bases. CDR3 sequence: CASSYGLAGYNEQFF. CDR3 in DNA: TGCGCCAGCAGCTACGGACTAGCGGGGTACAATGAGCAGTTCTTC.